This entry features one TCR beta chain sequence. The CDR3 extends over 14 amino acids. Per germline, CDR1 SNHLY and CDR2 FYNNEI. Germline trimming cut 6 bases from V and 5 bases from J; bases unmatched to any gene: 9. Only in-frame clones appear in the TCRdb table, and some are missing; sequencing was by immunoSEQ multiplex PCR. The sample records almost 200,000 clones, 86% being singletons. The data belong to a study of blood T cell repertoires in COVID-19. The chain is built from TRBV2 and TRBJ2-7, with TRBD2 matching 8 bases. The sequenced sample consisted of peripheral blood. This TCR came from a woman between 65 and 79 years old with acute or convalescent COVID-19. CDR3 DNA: TGTGCCAGCAGGGCGGGGGGACGTCCGAACGAGCAGTACTTC. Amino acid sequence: CASRAGGRPNEQYF.